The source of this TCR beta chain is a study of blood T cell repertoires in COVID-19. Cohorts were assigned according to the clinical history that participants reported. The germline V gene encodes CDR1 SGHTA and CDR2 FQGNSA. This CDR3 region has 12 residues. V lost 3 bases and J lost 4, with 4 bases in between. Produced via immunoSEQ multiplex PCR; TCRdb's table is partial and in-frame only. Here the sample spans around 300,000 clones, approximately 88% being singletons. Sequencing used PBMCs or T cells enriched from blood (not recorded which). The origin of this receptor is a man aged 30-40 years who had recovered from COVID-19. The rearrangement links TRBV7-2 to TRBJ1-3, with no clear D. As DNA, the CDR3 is TGTGCCAGCAGCTTTTCAGGAAACACCATATATTTT. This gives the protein CASSFSGNTIYF.